The 27 T cell receptor beta chains given below trace back to one sample, sequenced in a study of T-cell reconstitution after alpha-beta-depleted transplantation in children. A TCRbeta library incorporating unique molecular identifiers was prepared. MiXCR was run by TCRdb on the PCR reads, yielding one entry per CDR3 protein. The data show more than 200,000 distinct CDR3 sequences, with around a sixth seen just once and 43% held by the top ten. The sequencing used PBMCs, mostly from graft donor cells, collected 360 days after TCRalphabeta/CD19-depleted stem cell transplant. These receptors all come from a male patient between 2 and 10 years old who had a stem cell transplant for acute lymphoblastic leukemia, so the T cells may come from the graft donor.

This clonotype occurred many times. The chain recombines TRBV4-3 with TRBJ2-1; D gene ambiguous. CDR1 and CDR2 from the germline V gene are LGHNA and YSLEER. V shed 1 base and J shed 0 bases, with 10 bases lying between them. This CDR3 is built from 16 residues. The CDR3 DNA is TGCGCCAGCAGCCAAGCGAGCCCCCGCTCCTACAATGAGCAGTTCTTC. This sequence encodes CASSQASPRSYNEQFF.

This clonotype occurred a few times. The genes are TRBV7-2 and TRBJ2-7; tentatively, D is TRBD1 or TRBD2 (5 bases each). CDR3 size: 15 residues. V lost 1 base and J 1 base, leaving 11 bases between the germline ends. CDR1 is SGHTA and CDR2 is FQGNSA in the germline V gene. The CDR3 nucleotides are TGTGCCAGCAGCTTAGGGTCAGGGAGTTCCTACGAGCAGTACTTC. Protein product: CASSLGSGSSYEQYF. The full variable domain, its missing parts supplied by reference TRBV7-2 and TRBJ2-7, is GAGVSQSPSNKVTEKGKDVELRCDPISGHTALYWYRQSLGQGLEFLIYFQGNSAPDKSGLPSDRFSAERTGGSVSTLTIQRTQQEDSAVYLCASSLGSGSSYEQYFGPGTRLTVT.

There are a few counts of this clonotype. The chain joins TRBV20-1 to TRBJ2-3, with D unclear. Trimming stripped 1 base from V and 0 bases from J, with 11 bases between. The CDR3 contains 15 residues. Germline loops: CDR1 DFQATT, CDR2 SNEGSKA (reference sequence). CDR3 protein: CSARGEHSSTDTQYF. CDR3 DNA: TGCAGTGCTAGAGGGGAACACTCTAGCACAGATACGCAGTATTTT.

In its sample, this clonotype was seen a few times. The chain is built from TRBV7-2 and TRBJ1-3; D unclear. Trimming took off 5 bases at V and 2 bases at J, with 13 bases between the two ends. Germline V gives CDR1 SGHTA, CDR2 FQGNSA. The CDR3 is 15 residues long. CDR3 DNA: TGTGCCAGCAGCCCCCCCGGGAGGGCTGGAAACACCATATATTTT. Protein: CASSPPGRAGNTIYF.

The chain uses TRBV6-2 or TRBV6-3 and TRBJ2-2, with D maybe TRBD2 (6 bases). Per the germline V gene, CDR1 is MNHEY and CDR2 is SVGEGT. The V end was cut by 6 bases, the J end by 1 base, with 12 bases between. The CDR3 sequence is 15 residues long. The CDR3 loop reads CASRRPGLNTGELFF. The CDR3 DNA sequence: TGTGCCAGCAGACGACCGGGACTGAACACCGGGGAGCTGTTTTTT.

This clonotype has just a few counts. This chain connects TRBV12-3 or TRBV12-4 to TRBJ2-5; TRBD1 matches at 7 bases. With V trimmed by 3 bases and J by 3 bases, 1 base remained unmatched. The CDR3 length is 13 residues. The CDR3, as DNA: TGTGCCAGCAGTTTTGGGACAGAAGAGACCCAGTACTTC. Its translation: CASSFGTEETQYF.

This clonotype was seen a handful of times. The V and J genes are TRBV12-3 or TRBV12-4 and TRBJ2-7; possibly TRBD1 for D (6 bases). This CDR3 comprises 14 residues. Trimming cost V 5 bases and J 0 bases, with 11 bases left between them. The CDR3 region is CASSPYRVSYEQYF. The CDR3, as DNA: TGTGCCAGCAGTCCGTACAGGGTCTCCTACGAGCAGTACTTC.

This clonotype was counted at least ten times. This chain links TRBV7-9 with TRBJ1-1, with TRBD1 as a possible D gene (5 bases). This CDR3 spans 14 amino acids. The germline CDR1 and CDR2 sequences are SEHNR and FQNEAQ (reference sequence). The V gene lost 3 bases and the J gene lost 4 bases, with 12 bases spanning the gap. CDR3 coding DNA: TGTGCCAGCAGCTTGAATAGGGGAGGCACTGAAGCTTTCTTT. It codes for CASSLNRGGTEAFF. Supplemented by reference TRBV7-9 and TRBJ1-1, the full variable domain reads DTGVSQNPRHKITKRGQNVTFRCDPISEHNRLYWYRQTLGQGPEFLTYFQNEAQLEKSRLLSDRFSAERPKGSFSTLEIQRTEQGDSAMYLCASSLNRGGTEAFFGQGTRLTVV.

This clonotype came up a few times. The genes are TRBV11-2 and TRBJ2-5, with 7 positions matching TRBD1. CDR3 length: 16 amino acids. Germline assignment: CDR1 SGHAT and CDR2 FQNNGV. The trim removed 3 bases at V and 7 bases at J, leaving 14 bases unmatched. The CDR3 sequence is CASSFFLGGPLRTQYF. The CDR3, as DNA: TGTGCCAGCAGCTTTTTCTTAGGGGGCCCATTGAGGACCCAGTACTTC.

V usage is TRBV7-2 and J usage is TRBJ2-7; D is unclear. In germline, CDR1 is SGHTA, CDR2 FQGNSA. The CDR3 loop spans 12 amino acids. Trimming pared 4 bases from V and 2 bases from J, leaving 6 bases between. The CDR3 protein is CASSSSAYEQYF. In nucleotides, the CDR3 is TGTGCCAGCAGCTCCTCGGCCTACGAGCAGTACTTC.

This clonotype was seen many times. V and J are TRBV20-1 and TRBJ2-5; D is possibly TRBD1 or TRBD2 (6 bases each). Trimming shortened V by 4 bases and J by 5 bases, and 14 bases separated the two germline ends. CDR1 is DFQATT and CDR2 is SNEGSKA in the germline V gene (reference sequence). The CDR3 consists of 13 residues. The CDR3 here is CSAKGGPYETQYF. The CDR3 DNA reads TGCAGTGCTAAGGGGGGTCCTTATGAGACCCAGTACTTC.

This clonotype was seen a handful of times. The CDR3 region has the DNA TGTGCCAGCAGATACACGGATACGCAGTATTTT. It yields the protein CASRYTDTQYF. This rearrangement joins TRBV12-3 or TRBV12-4 to TRBJ2-3, with D hard to call. The ends were cut back, 6 bases at V and 6 bases at J, with 7 bases in the middle. The CDR3 totals 11 residues.

The chain joins TRBV7-8 to TRBJ1-4, with TRBD1 as a possible D gene (6 bases). V dropped 1 base and J dropped 8 bases, with 20 bases sitting between them. Per the germline V gene, CDR1 is SGHVS and CDR2 is FQNEAQ. This CDR3 spans 17 amino acids. In DNA, the CDR3 is TGTGCCAGCAGCTTAGGGACAGTCGGGGGTTACGGCGAAAAACTGTTTTTT. Its protein product is CASSLGTVGGYGEKLFF.

This clonotype has a handful of counts. The J gene is TRBJ2-1, the V gene TRBV9; D is possibly TRBD1 (7 bases). From germline, CDR1 is SGDLS and CDR2 YYNGEE. This CDR3 region has 15 residues. Trimming took 3 bases from V and 7 from J, leaving 17 bases between them. The CDR3 reads CASSAPGGPGNEQFF. The CDR3 DNA follows: TGTGCCAGCAGCGCCCCAGGGGGGCCGGGAAATGAGCAGTTCTTC.

This clonotype was seen more than once but under ten times. The genes are TRBV12-3 or TRBV12-4 and TRBJ2-1; 9 bases are shared with TRBD2. CDR3 length: 15 residues. V shed 6 bases, J shed 7 bases, and the junction held 10 bases outside the gene matches. The CDR3 region is CASSRSGGQWNEQFF. The CDR3 DNA follows: TGTGCCAGCAGCCGTAGCGGGGGCCAGTGGAATGAGCAGTTCTTC.

This chain links TRBV3-1 with TRBJ1-5; D unclear. Trimming shortened V by 1 base and J by 4 bases, and 8 bases separated the two germline ends. Germline values: CDR1 LGHDT, CDR2 YNNKEL (reference sequence). CDR3 size: 14 residues. CDR3 in amino acids: CASSQVGRNQPQHF. CDR3 DNA sequence: TGTGCCAGCAGCCAAGTAGGCAGAAATCAGCCCCAGCATTTT.

The V gene is TRBV29-1, the J gene TRBJ2-3; weak D call: TRBD2 (6 bases). The CDR3 loop spans 13 amino acids. Deletions cut 7 bases from V and 2 bases from J, with 13 bases between. Germline CDR1 is SQVTM and CDR2 is ANQGSEA. CDR3 protein: CSARDFSTDTQYF. In nucleotides, the CDR3 is TGCAGCGCACGGGACTTCTCCACAGATACGCAGTATTTT.

This chain uses TRBV5-5 with TRBJ2-7; tentatively, D is TRBD1 or TRBD2 (5 bases each). This CDR3 has 14 amino acids. Germline V gene sequence: CDR1 SGHKS, CDR2 YYEKEE (reference sequence). V gave up 5 bases and J gave up 3 bases, with 15 bases separating them. The CDR3 reads CASRLTGANYEQYF. CDR3 bases: TGTGCCAGCAGGTTGACCGGGGCCAACTACGAGCAGTACTTC.

This sequence joins TRBV29-1 and TRBJ2-3; D unclear. Germline CDR1 and CDR2: SQVTM and ANQGSEA. The CDR3 loop spans 10 amino acids. V was clipped by 1 base and J by 6 bases, with 2 bases between them. The CDR3 DNA follows: TGCAGCGTTGAAGTGGATACGCAGTATTTT. Its protein product is CSVEVDTQYF.

This chain uses TRBV15 with TRBJ2-7, with D possibly called TRBD1 or TRBD2 (5 bases each). The V and J ends lost 5 bases and 4 bases respectively, with 9 bases between them. From germline, CDR1 is LNHNV and CDR2 YYDKDF (reference sequence). This CDR3 is 12 amino acids long. The CDR3 DNA sequence: TGTGCCACCAGCCCGGGACCATACGAGCAGTACTTC. Encoded protein: CATSPGPYEQYF.

This clonotype turned up a few times. The chain couples TRBV5-1 to TRBJ2-7; D is undetermined. Trimming shortened V by 4 bases and J by 7 bases, and 18 bases separated the two germline ends. The CDR3 sequence is 14 residues long. Germline V gene lookup returns CDR1 SGHRS and CDR2 YFSETQ. CDR3 loop: CASSPQVPTKEQYF. The CDR3 DNA reads as TGCGCCAGCAGCCCCCAAGTTCCTACGAAGGAGCAGTACTTC.

This clonotype occurred many times. V usage is TRBV29-1 and J usage is TRBJ2-4; D possibly matches TRBD1 or TRBD2 (5 bases each). CDR3 length equals 15 residues. V dropped 3 bases and J dropped 3 bases, with 15 bases sitting between them. Germline V gene sequence: CDR1 SQVTM, CDR2 ANQGSEA. The CDR3 bases are TGCAGCGTTGAGGATTGGGACGCCTTCAAAAACATTCAGTACTTC. Amino acid sequence: CSVEDWDAFKNIQYF. Full variable domain (rest looked up from reference TRBV29-1 and TRBJ2-4): SAVISQKPSRDICQRGTSLTIQCQVDSQVTMMFWYRQQPGQSLTLIATANQGSEATYESGFVIDKFPISRPNLTFSTLTVSNMSPEDSSIYLCSVEDWDAFKNIQYFGAGTRLSVL.

This rearrangement joins TRBV7-2 to TRBJ2-3; 13 bases line up with TRBD2. Trimming cost V 5 bases and J 2 bases; bases outside gene matches: 7. The CDR3 totals 17 residues. The germline CDR1 and CDR2 sequences are SGHTA and FQGNSA. CDR3 DNA: TGTGCCAGCAGCCAAACTAGCGGGGGGGCCCTCACAGATACGCAGTATTTT. It codes for CASSQTSGGALTDTQYF.

This clonotype was observed a handful of times. This sequence joins TRBV7-2 and TRBJ2-3; D call uncertain. The germline V gene has CDR1 SGHTA and CDR2 FQGNSA. V dropped 5 bases and J dropped 2 bases, with 14 bases sitting between them. The CDR3 length is 15 residues. CDR3 sequence reads: CASSQELRPTDTQYF. In DNA, the CDR3 is TGTGCCAGCAGCCAAGAGTTGCGGCCCACAGATACGCAGTATTTT.

This clonotype showed up many times. The J gene is TRBJ1-1, the V gene TRBV14; the D gene is possibly TRBD1 (5 bases). The CDR3 runs 18 residues. Trimming took off 0 bases at V and 3 bases at J, with 20 bases between the two ends. Per the germline V gene, CDR1 is SGHDN and CDR2 is FVKESK. CDR3 amino acids: CASSQEGIWGEFDTEAFF. The CDR3 bases are TGTGCCAGCAGCCAAGAAGGAATCTGGGGGGAGTTCGACACTGAAGCTTTCTTT.

This clonotype was picked up a small number of times. This chain links TRBV2 with TRBJ2-2; 9 nucleotides line up with TRBD2. CDR3 length equals 15 residues. Germline-derived CDR1 and CDR2 are SNHLY and FYNNEI. V lost 8 bases to trimming and J lost 6 bases; unmatched junction nucleotides: 10. The CDR3 protein is CASSGGGGAAGELFF. The CDR3 DNA sequence: TGTGCCAGCTCCGGTGGCGGGGGGGCGGCCGGGGAGCTGTTTTTT.

CDR3 nucleotides: TGCGCCAGCAGCTTAGGGACCTACACCGGGGAGCTGTTTTTT. Translation: CASSLGTYTGELFF. The gene calls are TRBV5-1 and TRBJ2-2; the D gene could be TRBD1 or TRBD2 (5 bases each). V lost 2 bases to trimming and J lost 3 bases, with 8 bases between them. Germline V gene sequence: CDR1 SGHRS, CDR2 YFSETQ. The CDR3 covers 14 residues.